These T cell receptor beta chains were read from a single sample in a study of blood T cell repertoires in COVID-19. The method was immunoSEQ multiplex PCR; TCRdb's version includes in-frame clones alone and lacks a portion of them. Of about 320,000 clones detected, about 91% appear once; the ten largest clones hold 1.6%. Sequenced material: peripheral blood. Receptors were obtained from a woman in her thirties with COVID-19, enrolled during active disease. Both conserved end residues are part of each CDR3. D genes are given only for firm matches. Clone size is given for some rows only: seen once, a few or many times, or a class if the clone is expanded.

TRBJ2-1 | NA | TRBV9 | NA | CASSWAGEQFF | TGTGCCAGCAGTTGGGCGGGTGAGCAGTTCTTC
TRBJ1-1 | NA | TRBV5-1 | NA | CASSLDKVGDTEAFF | TGCGCCAGCAGCTTGGATAAGGTAGGGGACACTGAAGCTTTCTTT
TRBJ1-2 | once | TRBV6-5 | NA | CASGDAIFGYTF | TGTGCCAGCGGAGATGCTATATTTGGCTACACCTTC
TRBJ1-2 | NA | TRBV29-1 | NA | CSAGQNQGYTF | TGCAGCGCCGGACAGAACCAAGGCTACACCTTC
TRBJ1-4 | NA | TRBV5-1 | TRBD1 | CASSAETGVSNEKLFF | TGCGCCAGCAGCGCCGAGACAGGGGTTTCTAATGAAAAACTGTTTTTT
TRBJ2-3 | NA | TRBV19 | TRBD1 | CASSTHRGSTDTQYF | TGTGCCAGTAGTACTCACAGGGGATCCACAGATACGCAGTATTTT
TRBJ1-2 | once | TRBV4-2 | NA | CASSQEVAAIYGYTF | TGTGCCAGCAGCCAAGAAGTGGCAGCGATCTATGGCTACACCTTC
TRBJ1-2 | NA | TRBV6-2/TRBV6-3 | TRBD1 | CASSYGARGFDGYTF | TGTGCCAGCAGTTATGGAGCCAGGGGGTTTGATGGCTACACCTTC
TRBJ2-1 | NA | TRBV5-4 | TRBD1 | CASSLGGQGAYNEQFF | TGTGCCAGCAGCTTAGGGGGACAGGGGGCCTACAATGAGCAGTTCTTC
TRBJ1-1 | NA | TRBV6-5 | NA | CASSYQGLNTEAFF | TGTGCCAGCAGTTACCAGGGTCTGAACACTGAAGCTTTCTTT
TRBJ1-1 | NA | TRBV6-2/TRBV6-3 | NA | CASSFDPTDLDTEAFF | TGTGCCAGCAGTTTCGACCCGACAGATTTGGACACTGAAGCTTTCTTT
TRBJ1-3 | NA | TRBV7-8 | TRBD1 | CASSFGTGGSGNTIYF | TGTGCCAGCAGCTTCGGTACAGGGGGCTCTGGAAACACCATATATTTT
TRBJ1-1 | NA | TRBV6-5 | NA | CASSYFPQGRGTEAFF | TGTGCCAGCAGTTACTTCCCCCAGGGGAGAGGTACTGAAGCTTTCTTT
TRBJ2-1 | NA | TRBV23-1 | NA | CASSQSLRGGRFREQFF | TGCGCCAGCAGTCAATCGTTAAGGGGGGGGCGGTTTCGGGAGCAGTTCTTC
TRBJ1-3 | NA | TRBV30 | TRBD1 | CAWADRGGSGNTIYF | TGTGCCTGGGCGGACAGGGGGGGATCTGGAAACACCATATATTTT
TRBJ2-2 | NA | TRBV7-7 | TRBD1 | CASSATGSSTGELFF | TGTGCTAGCAGTGCGACAGGGTCGAGCACCGGGGAGCTGTTTTTT
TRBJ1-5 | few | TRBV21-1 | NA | CASSLKVAVTGADNQPQHF | TGTGCCAGCAGCCTAAAGGTGGCGGTCACAGGGGCTGACAATCAGCCCCAGCATTTT
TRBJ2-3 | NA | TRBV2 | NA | CASRWRISTDTQYF | TGTGCCAGCAGATGGAGGATTAGCACAGATACGCAGTATTTT
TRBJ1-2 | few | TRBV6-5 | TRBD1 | CASSSPRTGRGYTF | TGTGCCAGCAGTTCCCCCCGGACAGGGCGGGGCTACACCTTC
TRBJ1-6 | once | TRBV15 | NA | CATSAGDRYNSPLHF | TGTGCCACCAGCGCAGGGGACCGTTATAATTCACCCCTCCACTTT
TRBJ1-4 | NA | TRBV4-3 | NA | CASSQALPGAYNEKLFF | TGCGCCAGCAGCCAAGCCCTTCCTGGGGCATATAATGAAAAACTGTTTTTT
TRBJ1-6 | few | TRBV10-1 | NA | CASLRTACSSYNSPLHF | TGCGCCAGCCTCAGGACAGCTTGTAGCTCCTATAATTCACCCCTCCACTTT
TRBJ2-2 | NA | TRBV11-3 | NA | CASSARNTGELFF | TGTGCCAGCAGCGCCAGGAACACCGGGGAGCTGTTTTTT
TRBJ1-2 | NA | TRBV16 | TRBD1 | CASSLPGQGSDYTF | TGTGCCAGCAGCCTCCCGGGACAGGGGAGCGACTACACCTTC
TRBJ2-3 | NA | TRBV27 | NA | CATGSPLDTQYF | TGTGCCACCGGGAGCCCGTTAGATACGCAGTATTTT
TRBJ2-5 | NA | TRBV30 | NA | CAWSLTGGLGETQYF | TGTGCCTGGAGTTTGACGGGGGGCCTCGGAGAGACCCAGTACTTC